This TCR beta chain is from a study of identifying expanded T cells in peripheral blood (dated by TCRdb to about 2019). Broadly, across the study: Four technical replicates, made by sequencing separate aliquots from the same pool of genomic DNA, were compared pairwise.

No immune events, such as infections, were documented for the healthy donors during the collection period. To calibrate time-dependent variance in a beta-binomial model of T-cell clone differential abundance, blood repertoires from healthy donors were used as a training cohort. The training cohort comprised approximately ten healthy donors, 3 female and 7 male. Donor ages ranged from roughly 29 to 64 years, with an average of roughly 40 years. Whole blood was collected from each healthy donor at three time points spaced two weeks apart and obtained from a commercial supplier. For immunosequencing, genomic DNA was extracted from unsorted whole blood. About this clone: There is no known antigen for this receptor. No clone much larger than this one lies a single base away; base qualities are absent.

The immunoSEQ Assay, which uses bias-controlled multiplex PCR amplification of genomic DNA, was used to profile TCRbeta CDR3 regions. The source study handled its data this way. To quantify the absolute abundance of each unique TCRbeta CDR3 region, the sequences were collapsed and filtered. Differential abundance was tested with two models: a binomial (Fisher-equivalent) model and a beta-binomial model that adds time-dependent variance fitted from healthy donors. Clones with fewer than 5 combined templates were excluded, and clones with Benjamini-Hochberg FDR below 0.01 were called differentially abundant. In the beta-binomial model, variance was expressed as a function of the total template count across the two samples, in the form v = (b*log(k)+a)^2. The clones in this table, taken by TCRdb from immuneACCESS, are in-frame only. Not every clone is retained; where verified, under half of the shortfall comes from an unresolved V gene, and the cause of the rest is unknown. V, J and clone size are taken as reported in that table, and D and trimming were inferred from the DNA itself. The sample table contains under 120,000 clones; only one count was recorded for 75% to 90% of them. The ten largest clonotypes hold about 15% of the sample.

What the study reported, not specific to this receptor: Variance in clone template counts between approximately two-week samples significantly increased with total template count across all healthy donors. Both the number of clones called differentially abundant and the false-positive rate were significantly reduced by the beta-binomial model across all healthy-donor time intervals. The binomial model flagged about 1.2 differentially abundant clones between technical replicates, compared with 15 to 17 over two weeks and 19 over approximately four weeks. The authors expected that over much longer intervals, such as months to years, biological variance in healthy repertoires might increase even further.

From a lookup of the germline V gene, CDR1 and CDR2 are SNHLY and FYNNEI. From the cysteine through the phenylalanine, the CDR3 covers 15 amino acids. The only DNA kept is the CDR3, 45 bases in frame from the first base. The trim is 2 bases for V and 3 bases for J, with a gap of 10 bases between the germline ends. Recombination linked TRBV2 to TRBJ1-4; D gene: possibly TRBD1, on 5 matching bases. The sequenced sample was blood. This clonotype originated in a person between 18 and 69 years old in good health. The DNA reads as follows: TGTGCCAGCAGTGAACCGAGAGGGGCTAATGAAAAACTGTTTTTT. This yields the protein CASSEPRGANEKLFF.